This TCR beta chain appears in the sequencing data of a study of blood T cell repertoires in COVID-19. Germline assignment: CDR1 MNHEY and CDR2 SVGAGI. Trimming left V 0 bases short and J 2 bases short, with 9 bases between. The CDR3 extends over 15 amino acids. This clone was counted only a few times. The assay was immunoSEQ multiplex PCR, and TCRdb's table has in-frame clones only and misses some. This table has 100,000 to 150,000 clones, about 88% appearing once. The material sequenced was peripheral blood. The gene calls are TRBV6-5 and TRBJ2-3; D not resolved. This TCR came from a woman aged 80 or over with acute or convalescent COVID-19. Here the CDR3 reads CASSYSRGNTDTQYF. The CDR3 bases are TGTGCCAGCAGTTACTCTCGCGGCAACACAGATACGCAGTATTTT.